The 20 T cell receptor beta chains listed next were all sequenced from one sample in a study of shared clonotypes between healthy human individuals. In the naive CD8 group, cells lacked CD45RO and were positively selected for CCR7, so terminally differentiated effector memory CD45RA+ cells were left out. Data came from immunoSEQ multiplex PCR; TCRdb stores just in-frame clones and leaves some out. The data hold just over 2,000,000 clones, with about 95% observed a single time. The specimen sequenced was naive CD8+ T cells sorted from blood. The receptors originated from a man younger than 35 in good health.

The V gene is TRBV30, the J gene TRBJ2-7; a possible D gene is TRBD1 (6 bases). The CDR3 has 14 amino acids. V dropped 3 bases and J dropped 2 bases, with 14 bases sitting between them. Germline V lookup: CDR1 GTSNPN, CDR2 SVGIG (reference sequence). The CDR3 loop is CAWSDRDITYEQYF. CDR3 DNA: TGTGCCTGGAGCGACCGGGACATCACCTACGAGCAGTACTTC.

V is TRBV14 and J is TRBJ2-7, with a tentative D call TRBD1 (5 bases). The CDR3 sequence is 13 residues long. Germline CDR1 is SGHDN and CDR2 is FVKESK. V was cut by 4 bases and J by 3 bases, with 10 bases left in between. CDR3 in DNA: TGTGCCAGCAGCCCCGGACATTTCTACGAGCAGTACTTC. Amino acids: CASSPGHFYEQYF.

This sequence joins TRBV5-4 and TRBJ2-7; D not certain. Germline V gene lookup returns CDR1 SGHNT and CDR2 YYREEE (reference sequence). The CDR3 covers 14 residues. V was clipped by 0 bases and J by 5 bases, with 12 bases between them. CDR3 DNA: TGTGCCAGCAGCTTGGACAGAGCCTTCCACGAGCAGTACTTC. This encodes CASSLDRAFHEQYF.

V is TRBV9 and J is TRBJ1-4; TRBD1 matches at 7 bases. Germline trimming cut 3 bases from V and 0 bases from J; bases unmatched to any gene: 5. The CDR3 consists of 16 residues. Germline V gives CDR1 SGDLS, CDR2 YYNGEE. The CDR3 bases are TGTGCCAGCAGCGGAAAGACAGGGCCAACTAATGAAAAACTGTTTTTT. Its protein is CASSGKTGPTNEKLFF.

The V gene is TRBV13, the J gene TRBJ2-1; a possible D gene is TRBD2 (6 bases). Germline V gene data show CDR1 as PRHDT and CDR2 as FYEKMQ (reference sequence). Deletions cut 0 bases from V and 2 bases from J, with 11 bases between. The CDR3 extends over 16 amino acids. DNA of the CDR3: TGTGCCAGCAGCTTAGGCGGGCTAGCGACCTACAATGAGCAGTTCTTC. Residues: CASSLGGLATYNEQFF.

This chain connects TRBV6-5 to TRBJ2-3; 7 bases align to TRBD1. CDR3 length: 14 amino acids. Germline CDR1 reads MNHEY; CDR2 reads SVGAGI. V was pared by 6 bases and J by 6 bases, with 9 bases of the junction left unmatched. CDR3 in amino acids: CASSFIDRADTQYF. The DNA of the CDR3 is TGTGCCAGCAGCTTCATTGACAGGGCGGATACGCAGTATTTT.

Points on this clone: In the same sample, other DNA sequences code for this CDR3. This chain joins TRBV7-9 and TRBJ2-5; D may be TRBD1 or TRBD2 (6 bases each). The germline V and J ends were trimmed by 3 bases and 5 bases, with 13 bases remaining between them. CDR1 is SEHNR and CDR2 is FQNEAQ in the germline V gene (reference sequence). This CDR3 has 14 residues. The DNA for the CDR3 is TGTGCCAGCAGCTTGTATGGGGGGCTCGAGACCCAGTACTTC. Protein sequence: CASSLYGGLETQYF.

In DNA, the CDR3 is TGTGCCAGCCGGGGACTAGGCTTCTACGAGCAGTACTTC. This translates into CASRGLGFYEQYF. The chain employs TRBV27 and TRBJ2-7; TRBD2 matches at 8 bases. Germline V gene sequence: CDR1 MNHEY, CDR2 SMNVEV (reference sequence). V was pared by 8 bases and J by 3 bases, with 6 bases of the junction left unmatched. The CDR3 is 13 amino acids.

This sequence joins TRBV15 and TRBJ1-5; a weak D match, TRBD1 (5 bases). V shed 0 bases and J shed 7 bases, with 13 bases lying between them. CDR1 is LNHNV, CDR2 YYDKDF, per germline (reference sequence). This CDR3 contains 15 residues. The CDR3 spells CATSRDPGGGQPQHF. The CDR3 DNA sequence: TGTGCCACCAGCAGAGATCCGGGGGGTGGGCAGCCCCAGCATTTT.

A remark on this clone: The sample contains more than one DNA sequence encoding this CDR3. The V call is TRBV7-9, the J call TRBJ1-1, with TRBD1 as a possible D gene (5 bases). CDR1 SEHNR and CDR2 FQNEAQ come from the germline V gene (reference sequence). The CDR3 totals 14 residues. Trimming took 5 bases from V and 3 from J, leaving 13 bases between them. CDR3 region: CASSPTGGDTEAFF. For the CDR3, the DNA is TGTGCCAGCAGCCCCACGGGGGGAGACACTGAAGCTTTCTTT.

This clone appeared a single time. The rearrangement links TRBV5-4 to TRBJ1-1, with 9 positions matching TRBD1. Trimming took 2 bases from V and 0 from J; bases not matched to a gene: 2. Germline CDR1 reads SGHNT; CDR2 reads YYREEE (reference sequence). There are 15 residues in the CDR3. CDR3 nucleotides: TGTGCCAGCAGCTTAGGGACAGGGCTGAACACTGAAGCTTTCTTT. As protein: CASSLGTGLNTEAFF.

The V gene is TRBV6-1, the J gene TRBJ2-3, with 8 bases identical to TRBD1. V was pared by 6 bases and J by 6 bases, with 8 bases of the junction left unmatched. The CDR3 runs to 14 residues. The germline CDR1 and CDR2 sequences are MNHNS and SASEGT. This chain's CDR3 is CASRWAGGVDTQYF. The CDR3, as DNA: TGTGCCAGCAGGTGGGCAGGGGGCGTCGATACGCAGTATTTT.

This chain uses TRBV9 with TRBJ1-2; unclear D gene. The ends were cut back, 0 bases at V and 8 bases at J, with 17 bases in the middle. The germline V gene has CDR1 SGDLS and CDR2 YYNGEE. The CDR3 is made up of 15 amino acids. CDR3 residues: CASSVGQEGSRGYTF. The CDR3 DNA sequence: TGTGCCAGCAGCGTAGGGCAGGAGGGTAGTCGGGGCTACACCTTC.

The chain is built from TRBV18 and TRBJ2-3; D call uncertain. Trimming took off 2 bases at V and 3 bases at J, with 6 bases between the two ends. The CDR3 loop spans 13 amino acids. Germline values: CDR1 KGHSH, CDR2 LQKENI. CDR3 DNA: TGTGCCAGCTCACCAGTAGTAACAGATACGCAGTATTTT. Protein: CASSPVVTDTQYF.

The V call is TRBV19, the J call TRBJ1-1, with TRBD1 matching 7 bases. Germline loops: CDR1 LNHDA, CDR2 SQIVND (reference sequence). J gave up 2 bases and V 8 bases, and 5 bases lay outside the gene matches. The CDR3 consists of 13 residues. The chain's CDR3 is CASSQGTNTEAFF. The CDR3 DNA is TGTGCCAGTTCACAGGGGACCAACACTGAAGCTTTCTTT. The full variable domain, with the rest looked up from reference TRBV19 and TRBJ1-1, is DGGITQSPKYLFRKEGQNVTLSCEQNLNHDAMYWYRQDPGQGLRLIYYSQIVNDFQKGDIAEGYSVSREKKESFPLTVTSAQKNPTAFYLCASSQGTNTEAFFGQGTRLTVV.

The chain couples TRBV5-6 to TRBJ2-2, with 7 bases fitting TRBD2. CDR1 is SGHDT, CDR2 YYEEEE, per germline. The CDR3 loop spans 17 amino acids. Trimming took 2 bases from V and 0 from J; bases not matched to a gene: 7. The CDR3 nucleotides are TGTGCCAGCAGCTTATTCGCGGGAGACCCGAACACCGGGGAGCTGTTTTTT. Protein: CASSLFAGDPNTGELFF.

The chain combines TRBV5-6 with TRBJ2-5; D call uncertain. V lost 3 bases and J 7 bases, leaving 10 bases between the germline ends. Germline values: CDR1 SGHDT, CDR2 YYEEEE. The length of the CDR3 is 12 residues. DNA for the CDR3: TGTGCCAGCAGCTCCGGACCAGGGACCCAGTACTTC. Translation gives CASSSGPGTQYF. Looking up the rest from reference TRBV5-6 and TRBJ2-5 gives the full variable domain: DAGVTQSPTHLIKTRGQQVTLRCSPKSGHDTVSWYQQALGQGPQFIFQYYEEEERQRGNFPDRFSGHQFPNYSSELNVNALLLGDSALYLCASSSGPGTQYFGPGTRLLVL.

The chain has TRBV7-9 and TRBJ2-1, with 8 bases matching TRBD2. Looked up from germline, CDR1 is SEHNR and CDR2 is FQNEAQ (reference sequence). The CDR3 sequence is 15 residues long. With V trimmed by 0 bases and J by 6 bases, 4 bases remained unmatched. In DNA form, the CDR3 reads TGTGCCAGCAGCTTAGCGCAAGGGACTAGCAATGAGCAGTTCTTC. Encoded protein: CASSLAQGTSNEQFF.

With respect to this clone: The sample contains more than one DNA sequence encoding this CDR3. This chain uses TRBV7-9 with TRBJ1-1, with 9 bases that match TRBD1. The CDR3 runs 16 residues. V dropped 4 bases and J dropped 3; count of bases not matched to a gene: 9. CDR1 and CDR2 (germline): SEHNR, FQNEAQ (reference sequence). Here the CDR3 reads CASSSSTGGIDTEAFF. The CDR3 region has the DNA TGTGCCAGCAGCTCCTCTACAGGGGGCATTGACACTGAAGCTTTCTTT.

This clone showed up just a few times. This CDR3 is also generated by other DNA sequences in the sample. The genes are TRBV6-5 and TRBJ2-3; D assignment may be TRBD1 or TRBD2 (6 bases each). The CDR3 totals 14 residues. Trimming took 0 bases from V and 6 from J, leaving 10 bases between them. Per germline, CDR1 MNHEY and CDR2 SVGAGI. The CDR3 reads CASSYSGGWDTQYF. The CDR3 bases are TGTGCCAGCAGTTACTCGGGGGGCTGGGATACGCAGTATTTT.